This record looks at one TCR beta chain sequence and its context. This sample was included in a study of blood T cell repertoires in COVID-19. Study information: There were acute and convalescent COVID-19 samples, and they came from the United States, Italy and Spain. Sources were T cells, B-cell-depleted T cells, or PBMCs; the material itself was cDNA or gDNA.

Original data processing: Counts of nucleated cells, estimated from reference gene primer amplification, were obtained. The assay was immunoSEQ multiplex PCR, and TCRdb's table has in-frame clones only and misses some. V and J calls and clone size are as listed in that table; D and trimming were resolved from the DNA. This table has hundreds of thousands of clones, under 90% appearing once. This CDR3 has 17 residues. Trimming pared 0 bases from V and 5 bases from J, leaving 16 bases between. Germline-derived CDR1 and CDR2 are MNHEY and SVGEGT. The chain uses TRBV6-2 or TRBV6-3 and TRBJ2-2; D possibly corresponds to TRBD2 (6 bases). The sample was peripheral blood. This receptor was taken from a man aged 25-45 years with active or convalescent COVID-19. In DNA, the CDR3 is TGTGCCAGCAGTTACTCCCAAATAGCGGTACAAACCGGGGAGCTGTTTTTT. Protein: CASSYSQIAVQTGELFF.